These 32 T cell receptor beta chains were sequenced from one sample in a study of blood T cell repertoires in COVID-19. Here immunoSEQ multiplex PCR was the method, and the copy in TCRdb shows in-frame clones only, minus some. The table has 350,000 or so clones, about 92% seen once. The specimen sequenced was peripheral blood. Source of these receptors: a woman aged 55-70 years with COVID-19, enrolled during active disease.

The J gene is TRBJ1-5, the V gene TRBV6-5, with TRBD1 identical over 7 bases. The CDR3 is 12 amino acids. The trim removed 5 bases at V and 9 bases at J, leaving 4 bases unmatched. Germline CDR1 reads MNHEY; CDR2 reads SVGAGI. In nucleotides, the CDR3 is TGTGCCAGCAGTAACAGGGGAGGGCCCCAGCATTTT. Translation: CASSNRGGPQHF.

The chain uses TRBV19 and TRBJ1-3; no reliable D call. The germline V gene has CDR1 LNHDA and CDR2 SQIVND (reference sequence). The CDR3 length is 15 residues. Between the trimmed V and J ends, which lost 6 bases and 3 bases, there was a span of 15 bases. The CDR3 spells CASRFLRGGGNTIYF. DNA for the CDR3: TGTGCCAGTAGATTCCTACGGGGAGGTGGAAACACCATATATTTT.

The chain uses TRBV19 and TRBJ2-3; tentatively, D is TRBD2 (5 bases). Germline CDR1 LNHDA, CDR2 SQIVND (reference sequence). CDR3 length: 16 residues. Deletions cut 5 bases from V and 3 bases from J, with 18 bases between. CDR3 sequence reads: CASSLTRSMRTDTQYF. The CDR3 DNA is TGTGCCAGTAGTCTCACTAGGAGTATGAGGACAGATACGCAGTATTTT.

This clone was counted a few times. The chain combines TRBV5-1 with TRBJ1-1; 7 nucleotides align to TRBD1. Germline CDR1 and CDR2: SGHRS and YFSETQ. V dropped 4 bases and J dropped 8; count of bases not matched to a gene: 5. CDR3 length: 12 amino acids. CDR3 region: CASSTGTVEAFF. The CDR3 DNA sequence: TGCGCCAGCAGCACCGGGACAGTAGAAGCTTTCTTT.

The chain couples TRBV19 to TRBJ2-5, with 7 bases lining up with TRBD1. V was clipped by 10 bases and J by 8 bases; unmatched bases: 13. This CDR3 contains 13 residues. Germline-derived CDR1 and CDR2 are LNHDA and SQIVND (reference sequence). CDR3 residues: CATRTGPRETQYF. CDR3 in DNA: TGTGCCACCCGGACAGGCCCAAGAGAAACCCAGTACTTC. The whole variable domain, filled in from reference TRBV19 and TRBJ2-5, reads DGGITQSPKYLFRKEGQNVTLSCEQNLNHDAMYWYRQDPGQGLRLIYYSQIVNDFQKGDIAEGYSVSREKKESFPLTVTSAQKNPTAFYLCATRTGPRETQYFGPGTRLLVL.

Note on this clone: Other nucleotide sequences from this sample produce the same CDR3. The chain recombines TRBV5-4 with TRBJ1-2, with D hard to call. This CDR3 region has 14 residues. Trimming took off 0 bases at V and 2 bases at J, with 8 bases between the two ends. Germline V gene lookup returns CDR1 SGHNT and CDR2 YYREEE (reference sequence). CDR3 coding DNA: TGTGCCAGCAGCTTGGATGGAGGAAACTATGGCTACACCTTC. The encoded protein is CASSLDGGNYGYTF. Full variable domain (outside the CDR3, taken from reference TRBV5-4 and TRBJ1-2): ETGVTQSPTHLIKTRGQQVTLRCSSQSGHNTVSWYQQALGQGPQFIFQYYREEENGRGNFPPRFSGLQFPNYSSELNVNALELDDSALYLCASSLDGGNYGYTFGSGTRLTVV.

This clone came up once. This sequence joins TRBV19 and TRBJ2-7; D might be TRBD1 (6 bases). Germline values: CDR1 LNHDA, CDR2 SQIVND (reference sequence). The V end lost 5 bases, the J end lost 5 bases, and 19 bases lay between the germline ends. This CDR3 comprises 15 residues. The DNA of the CDR3 is TGTGCCAGTAGTCCCCGGACAGATTCCCCCCACGAGCAGTACTTC. Its translation is CASSPRTDSPHEQYF. Using reference TRBV19 and TRBJ2-7 for the parts outside the CDR3, the full variable domain is DGGITQSPKYLFRKEGQNVTLSCEQNLNHDAMYWYRQDPGQGLRLIYYSQIVNDFQKGDIAEGYSVSREKKESFPLTVTSAQKNPTAFYLCASSPRTDSPHEQYFGPGTRLTVT.

The chain uses TRBV10-2 and TRBJ2-4; the D gene is possibly TRBD2 (6 bases). The V and J ends lost 6 bases and 13 bases respectively, with 13 bases between them. CDR1 and CDR2 (germline): WSHSY, SAAADI. The CDR3 has 11 amino acids. The DNA for the CDR3 is TGCGCCAGCAGCCATGGGGCGGGGCAGTACTTC. Protein sequence: CASSHGAGQYF.

The chain couples TRBV28 to TRBJ1-5; no clear D gene. Trimming left V 6 bases short and J 5 bases short, with 14 bases between. Germline-derived CDR1 and CDR2 are MDHEN and SYDVKM. This CDR3 contains 14 residues. The CDR3 bases are TGTGCCAGCAGCCCCACCCCTCGGTATCAGCCCCAGCATTTT. Protein product: CASSPTPRYQPQHF. The variable domain in full, with the rest retrieved from reference TRBV28 and TRBJ1-5, is DVKVTQSSRYLVKRTGEKVFLECVQDMDHENMFWYRQDPGLGLRLIYFSYDVKMKEKGDIPEGYSVSREKKERFSLILESASTNQTSMYLCASSPTPRYQPQHFGDGTRLSIL.

This rearrangement joins TRBV19 to TRBJ1-5; D not resolved. V was clipped by 3 bases and J by 0 bases, with 12 bases between them. CDR1 is LNHDA and CDR2 is SQIVND in the germline V gene (reference sequence). The CDR3 totals 16 residues. The CDR3 reads CASSIPGVVSNQPQHF. CDR3 sequence (DNA): TGTGCCAGTAGTATCCCCGGGGTCGTTAGCAATCAGCCCCAGCATTTT.

This clone was counted only a few times. The chain employs TRBV27 and TRBJ1-5, with D unclear. This CDR3 is built from 13 residues. Germline V gene sequence: CDR1 MNHEY, CDR2 SMNVEV (reference sequence). Trimming left V 4 bases short and J 6 bases short, with 10 bases between. The CDR3 region is CASSYEGGQPQHF. Written as DNA, the CDR3 is TGTGCCAGCAGTTATGAGGGTGGTCAGCCCCAGCATTTT.

DNA for the CDR3: TGTGCCAGCAACTGGAAGGCGGACACTGAAGCTTTCTTT. It encodes CASNWKADTEAFF. The chain is built from TRBV6-5 and TRBJ1-1; D ambiguous. There are 13 residues in the CDR3. V lost 7 bases to trimming and J lost 3 bases, with 12 bases between them. Germline loops: CDR1 MNHEY, CDR2 SVGAGI.

The V call is TRBV2, the J call TRBJ2-1; 16 nucleotides line up with TRBD2. The V segment lost 2 bases and the J segment 7 bases; nucleotides outside the gene matches: 8. Germline CDR1 and CDR2: SNHLY and FYNNEI. This CDR3 is 18 amino acids long. DNA for the CDR3: TGTGCCAGCAGTGAAATGGGGACTAGCGGGGGGGCAAGAAATGAGCAGTTCTTC. Amino acids: CASSEMGTSGGARNEQFF.

The genes are TRBV30 and TRBJ1-1; D might be TRBD1 (5 bases). V was shortened by 8 bases and J by 6 bases, with 13 bases between the two germline ends. The CDR3 length is 11 residues. CDR1 GTSNPN and CDR2 SVGIG come from the germline V gene (reference sequence). CDR3 nucleotide sequence: TGTGCCCGATTGGGGACTTCTGAAGCTTTCTTT. Translation gives CARLGTSEAFF.

This sequence joins TRBV5-6 and TRBJ1-2; TRBD1 might be the D (5 bases). This CDR3 contains 14 residues. CDR1 is SGHDT and CDR2 is YYEEEE in the germline V gene. V was cut by 2 bases and J by 5 bases, with 13 bases left in between. For the CDR3, the DNA is TGTGCCAGCAGCTTCCAGGGCCCTCTTTATGGCTACACCTTC. It specifies CASSFQGPLYGYTF.

The chain recombines TRBV18 with TRBJ1-1; 10 bases line up with TRBD1. There are 14 residues in the CDR3. Germline-derived CDR1 and CDR2 are KGHSH and LQKENI. J was trimmed by 1 base and V by 8 bases; bases with no gene match: 4. CDR3 protein: CASRGQGENTEAFF. For the CDR3, the DNA is TGTGCCAGCCGAGGACAGGGGGAGAACACTGAAGCTTTCTTT. Combining the CDR3 with reference TRBV18 and TRBJ1-1 gives the whole variable domain NAGVMQNPRHLVRRRGQEARLRCSPMKGHSHVYWYRQLPEEGLKFMVYLQKENIIDESGMPKERFSAEFPKEGPSILRIQQVVRGDSAAYFCASRGQGENTEAFFGQGTRLTVV.

This chain links TRBV4-2 with TRBJ1-2; a possible D gene is TRBD1 (5 bases). Germline V gene data show CDR1 as LGHNA and CDR2 as YNFKEQ. Trimming stripped 4 bases from V and 3 bases from J, with 15 bases between. CDR3 length equals 15 residues. DNA for the CDR3: TGTGCCAGCAGCCCCGACAGATCCTCTCACTATGGCTACACCTTC. Translation gives CASSPDRSSHYGYTF.

The rearrangement links TRBV14 to TRBJ1-6; TRBD1 is a possible D gene (6 bases). Per germline, CDR1 SGHDN and CDR2 FVKESK. The CDR3 totals 17 residues. V gave up 4 bases and J gave up 0 bases, with 13 bases separating them. The CDR3 sequence is CASSRRQESSYNSPLHF. The DNA for the CDR3 is TGTGCCAGCAGCCGAAGACAGGAGAGCTCCTATAATTCACCCCTCCACTTT. The full variable domain, in which reference TRBV14 and TRBJ1-6 provide the parts outside the CDR3, is EAGVTQFPSHSVIEKGQTVTLRCDPISGHDNLYWYRRVMGKEIKFLLHFVKESKQDESGMPNNRFLAERTGGTYSTLKVQPAELEDSGVYFCASSRRQESSYNSPLHFGNGTRLTVT.

The rearrangement joins TRBV15 to TRBJ1-4; D is possibly TRBD1 (5 bases). CDR1 is LNHNV and CDR2 is YYDKDF in the germline V gene (reference sequence). V dropped 1 base and J dropped 11 bases, with 14 bases sitting between them. There are 14 residues in the CDR3. The CDR3 reads CATSRGQGLGKLFF. The CDR3 nucleotides read TGTGCCACCAGCAGAGGTCAGGGACTGGGGAAACTGTTTTTT.

V is TRBV28 and J is TRBJ2-1; 8 bases agree with TRBD2. The germline CDR1 and CDR2 sequences are MDHEN and SYDVKM. There are 15 residues in the CDR3. The ends lost 1 base at V and 7 bases at J; junction bases unmatched: 6. CDR3 DNA sequence: TGTGCCAGCAGTTTATCGCCGGGGGGGCTTAATGAGCAGTTCTTC. Translation gives CASSLSPGGLNEQFF.

The chain is built from TRBV10-1 and TRBJ1-1, with D perhaps matching TRBD1 (5 bases). Trimming left V 0 bases short and J 5 bases short, with 13 bases between. The CDR3 runs to 15 residues. Per germline, CDR1 WNHNN and CDR2 SYGVQD (reference sequence). Here the CDR3 DNA reads TGCGCCAGCAGTGAGTCAGCAGGGCTCGGGACTGAAGCTTTCTTT. As protein: CASSESAGLGTEAFF.

CDR3 coding DNA: TGCGCCAGCAGCTTGGCCGCGGGGTTGGACCCGAGGACTGAAGCTTTCTTT. Amino acids: CASSLAAGLDPRTEAFF. The chain couples TRBV5-1 to TRBJ1-1, with no clear D. Trimming removed 0 bases at V and 5 bases at J, with 20 bases between. The length of the CDR3 is 17 residues. CDR1 is SGHRS and CDR2 is YFSETQ in the germline V gene.

This chain uses TRBV6-6 with TRBJ1-1, with D tentatively TRBD1 (5 bases). With 6 bases removed from V and 2 bases from J, the gap between germline ends came to 13 bases. This CDR3 region has 14 residues. Germline-derived CDR1 and CDR2 are MNHNY and SVGAGI (reference sequence). The CDR3 protein is CASRGVGGNTEAFF. As DNA, the CDR3 is TGTGCCAGCAGGGGAGTGGGGGGTAACACTGAAGCTTTCTTT.

The gene calls are TRBV7-8 and TRBJ1-5; possibly TRBD1 for D (5 bases). The CDR3 has 16 residues. Germline CDR1 and CDR2: SGHVS and FQNEAQ. Trimming stripped 5 bases from V and 2 bases from J, with 16 bases between. CDR3 sequence reads: CASSEPDSFGNQPQHF. The CDR3 region has the DNA TGTGCCAGCAGCGAACCCGACAGTTTCGGCAATCAGCCCCAGCATTTT.

The chain links TRBV5-6 to TRBJ1-4; no clear D. Trimming took 2 bases from V and 8 from J, leaving 13 bases between them. The CDR3 runs to 14 residues. Per germline, CDR1 SGHDT and CDR2 YYEEEE. CDR3 protein: CASSFRSREEKLFF. CDR3 nucleotides: TGTGCCAGCAGCTTCCGGTCGCGCGAAGAAAAACTGTTTTTT.

The chain uses TRBV7-2 and TRBJ2-3; TRBD2 is a possible D gene (7 bases). V gave up 1 base and J gave up 5 bases, with 13 bases separating them. CDR3 length equals 15 residues. The V gene's germline CDR1 is SGHTA and CDR2 FQGNSA. CDR3: CASSLGGGAVDTQYF. The CDR3, as DNA: TGTGCCAGCAGCTTAGGTGGGGGGGCGGTAGATACGCAGTATTTT.

The gene calls are TRBV6-5 and TRBJ1-2; D is undetermined. Trimming took 7 bases from V and 2 from J, leaving 14 bases between them. CDR3 length: 14 residues. The germline CDR1 and CDR2 sequences are MNHEY and SVGAGI. The chain's CDR3 is CASTQSVGNYGYTF. The CDR3, as DNA: TGTGCCAGCACACAGTCGGTGGGCAACTATGGCTACACCTTC.

This clone occurred a few times. The junction departs from the called germline gene at one end, perhaps through a read error. The V call is TRBV7-7, the J call TRBJ2-7, with a tentative D call TRBD2 (8 bases). In germline, CDR1 is SSHAT, CDR2 FNYEAQ (reference sequence). The CDR3 extends over 15 amino acids. The CDR3 is CASSPGRGPLGEQYF. The DNA for the CDR3 is TGTGCTAGCAGCCCCGGGAGGGGGCCCCTCGGCGAGCAGTACTTC.

The genes are TRBV15 and TRBJ1-4; 8 bases are shared with TRBD1. CDR1 is LNHNV and CDR2 is YYDKDF in the germline V gene (reference sequence). The CDR3 length is 14 residues. Trimming at V came to 5 bases and at J to 7 bases, leaving 6 bases not matched to a gene. CDR3 residues: CATSDRGRGEKLFF. CDR3 coding DNA: TGTGCCACCAGCGACAGGGGACGCGGTGAAAAACTGTTTTTT. The full variable domain, rest sourced from reference TRBV15 and TRBJ1-4, is DAMVIQNPRYQVTQFGKPVTLSCSQTLNHNVMYWYQQKSSQAPKLLFHYYDKDFNNEADTPDNFQSRRPNTSFCFLDIRSPGLGDTAMYLCATSDRGRGEKLFFGSGTQLSVL.

This clone appeared many times. The chain recombines TRBV19 with TRBJ2-5; a possible D gene is TRBD1 (5 bases). The CDR3 length is 13 residues. Germline CDR1 is LNHDA and CDR2 is SQIVND (reference sequence). The ends were cut back, 3 bases at V and 4 bases at J, with 9 bases in the middle. The CDR3 region is CASSIRATETQYF. The CDR3 DNA follows: TGTGCCAGTAGTATCAGGGCAACAGAGACCCAGTACTTC. Full variable domain (outside the CDR3, taken from reference TRBV19 and TRBJ2-5): DGGITQSPKYLFRKEGQNVTLSCEQNLNHDAMYWYRQDPGQGLRLIYYSQIVNDFQKGDIAEGYSVSREKKESFPLTVTSAQKNPTAFYLCASSIRATETQYFGPGTRLLVL.

This clone appeared a single time. The chain links TRBV28 to TRBJ1-1; TRBD1 is a possible D gene (6 bases). Germline assignment: CDR1 MDHEN and CDR2 SYDVKM. The CDR3 loop spans 15 amino acids. Trimming pared 8 bases from V and 2 bases from J, leaving 18 bases between. The CDR3 sequence is CASLTGGALNTEAFF. The CDR3 DNA follows: TGTGCCAGCCTAACCGGGGGGGCATTAAACACTGAAGCTTTCTTT.

The chain couples TRBV6-5 to TRBJ1-1, with D unclear. This CDR3 has 13 residues. Trimming pared 6 bases from V and 6 bases from J, leaving 14 bases between. Germline-derived CDR1 and CDR2 are MNHEY and SVGAGI. This chain's CDR3 is CASRPINVAEAFF. CDR3 bases: TGTGCCAGCAGGCCTATAAATGTCGCTGAAGCTTTCTTT.